This T cell receptor beta chain was profiled in a study of early T cells in non-severe SARS-CoV-2 infection. Separate cDNA molecules each had unique molecular identifiers attached to them. Each CDR3 protein is one row after TCRdb ran MiXCR on the 5' RACE reads. The table has roughly 47,000 distinct CDR3 sequences, 23% seen once. V was pared by 5 bases and J by 2 bases, with 4 bases of the junction left unmatched. The CDR3 totals 14 residues. Germline CDR1 reads LNHDA; CDR2 reads SQIVND (reference sequence). The sequenced sample was whole blood, obtained at baseline. The sequence derives from an adult who was a healthcare worker with PCR-confirmed SARS-CoV-2 infection or an uninfected control (not recorded which). The genes are TRBV19 and TRBJ2-5, with 8 positions matching TRBD1. The CDR3 DNA reads as TGTGCCAGTAGTGTCGGGACAGGACAAGAGACCCAGTACTTC. This translates into CASSVGTGQETQYF.